This TCR beta chain was sequenced for a study of blood T cell repertoires in COVID-19 (dated by TCRdb to about 2020). For the wider study: The collaborator samples originated in the United States, Italy and Spain and spanned the acute and convalescent phases of COVID-19. Sample metadata almost always included a de-identified subject ID, COVID-19 status, age in years and sex. Where available, HLA class I and class II types were taken from metadata supplied by the sample provider and were not determined by assay-based typing. Subjects who had been exposed to COVID-19, were actively infected with it, or had recovered from it provided the deeply sampled blood TCRbeta repertoires that made up the dataset. The repertoires were made available in a free public database intended to serve as a resource for research on the immune response to SARS-CoV-2. The samples were drawn from two sources: the first 160 participants of the ongoing ImmuneRACE study, and 950 to 1,500 subjects contributed by 6 global collaborators. The prospective study material was composed of cDNA or gDNA derived from T cells, B-cell-depleted T cells, or PBMCs.

The collaborating institutions used their own protocols to collect whole blood in K2EDTA tubes. For TCRbeta analysis, collaborator samples were shipped as frozen whole blood, as isolated PBMCs, or as DNA extracted from either sample type. Broad study findings and their caveats: The amount of clinical and demographic metadata varied by source and participant and was provided uncurated.

V trim: 5 bases; J trim: 2 bases; unmatched bases: 8. CDR3 length: 15 amino acids, cysteine to phenylalanine. CDR3 DNA only is kept here, 45 bases in frame from base 1. From the germline V gene, CDR1 is SGHRS and CDR2 is YFSETQ. The immunoSEQ Assay, a bias-controlled multiplex PCR, was used to amplify TCRbeta CDR3 regions from genomic DNA. The authors processed their data as follows. Nucleated cell counts per sample were estimated from amplification of reference gene primers within the assay. To quantify the absolute abundance of each unique TCRbeta CDR3 rearrangement, sequence reads were collapsed and filtered. For each sample, productive Simpson clonality was calculated by taking the square root of Simpson's diversity index across productive rearrangements. The table was pulled from immuneACCESS by TCRdb, which kept in-frame rearrangements only. Such tables lose some clones; where checked, under half of the loss comes from unresolved V genes, and the rest has no known cause. For V, J and clone size, that table is used; D and trimming come from the DNA. Within this sample are 60,000 to 80,000 clones, with roughly 85% of them counted one time only. The ten largest clones represent less than 30% of the sample.

This clone has a single count. Its antigen remains unidentified. No base quality values were provided; no much bigger clone lies one nucleotide off. The source material was peripheral blood. The V and J segments used are TRBV5-1 and TRBJ2-7; TRBD1 agrees with 9 junctional bases. This receptor was taken from a man aged 45 to 65 with acute or convalescent COVID-19. The DNA is TGCGCCAGCAGTACTTACGGACAGGGGACCTACGAGCAGTACTTC. Its product reads: CASSTYGQGTYEQYF.